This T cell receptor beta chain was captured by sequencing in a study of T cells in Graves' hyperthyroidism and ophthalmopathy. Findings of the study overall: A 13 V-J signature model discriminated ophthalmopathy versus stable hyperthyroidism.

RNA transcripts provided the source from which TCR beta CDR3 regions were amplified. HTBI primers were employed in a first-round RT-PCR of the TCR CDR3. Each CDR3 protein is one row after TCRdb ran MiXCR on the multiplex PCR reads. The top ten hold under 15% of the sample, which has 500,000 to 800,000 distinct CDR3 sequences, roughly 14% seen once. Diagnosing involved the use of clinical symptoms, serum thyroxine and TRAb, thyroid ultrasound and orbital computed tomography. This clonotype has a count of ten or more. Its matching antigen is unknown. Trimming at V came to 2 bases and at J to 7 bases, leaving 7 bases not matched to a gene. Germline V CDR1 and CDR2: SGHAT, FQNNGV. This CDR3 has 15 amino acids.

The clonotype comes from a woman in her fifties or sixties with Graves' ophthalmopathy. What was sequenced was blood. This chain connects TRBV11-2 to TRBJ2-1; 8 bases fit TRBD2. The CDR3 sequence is CASSLSGRKVNEQFF. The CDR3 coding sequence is TGTGCCAGCAGCTTAAGCGGGAGAAAGGTTAATGAGCAGTTCTTC.